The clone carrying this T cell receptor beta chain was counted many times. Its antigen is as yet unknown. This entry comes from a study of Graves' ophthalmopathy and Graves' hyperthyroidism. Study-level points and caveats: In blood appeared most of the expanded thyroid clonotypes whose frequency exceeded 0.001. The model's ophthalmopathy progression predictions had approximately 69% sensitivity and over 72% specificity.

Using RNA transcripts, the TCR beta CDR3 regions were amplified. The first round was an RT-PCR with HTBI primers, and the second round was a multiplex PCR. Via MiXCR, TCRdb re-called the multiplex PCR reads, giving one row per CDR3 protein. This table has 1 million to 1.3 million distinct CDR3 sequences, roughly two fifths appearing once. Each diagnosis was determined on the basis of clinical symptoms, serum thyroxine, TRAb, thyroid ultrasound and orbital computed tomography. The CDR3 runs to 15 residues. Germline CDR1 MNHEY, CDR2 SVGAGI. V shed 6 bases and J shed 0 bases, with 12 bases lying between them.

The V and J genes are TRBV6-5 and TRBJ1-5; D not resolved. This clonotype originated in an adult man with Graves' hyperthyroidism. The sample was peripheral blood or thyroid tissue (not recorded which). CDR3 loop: CASRPTSSSNQPQHF. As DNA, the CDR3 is TGTGCCAGCAGGCCGACATCTTCTAGCAATCAGCCCCAGCATTTT.